Sequencing of this T cell receptor beta chain was carried out in a study of radiotherapy plus CTLA-4 blockade in lung cancer. Study-level background: Disease control was present in 30% to 40% of patients, and objective responses in 15% to 20%.

The length of the CDR3 is 13 residues. CDR1 is MNHNY, CDR2 SVGAGI, per germline (reference sequence). Study outcomes and limitations: Interferon-beta, together with early blood T cell clone dynamics, reportedly best predicted response.

Sequenced by immunoSEQ multiplex PCR; TCRdb stores in-frame clones only, minus some. The sample records 40,000 to 60,000 clones, about 88% being singletons. With respect to this clone: Its specificity is unknown.

Sample: peripheral blood, taken from a patient treated with radiotherapy plus ipilimumab. The chain employs TRBV6-6 and TRBJ2-5, with 7 bases identical to TRBD1. The DNA end favors TRBJ2-7, so the J call may be wrong. The receptor comes from a human donor with non-small cell lung cancer that progressed on radiotherapy plus ipilimumab. Some clones in this sample may be carry-over from other donors' samples. The CDR3 protein is CASSYRGRYEQYF. DNA of the CDR3: TGTGCCAGCAGTTACAGGGGGCGCTACGAGCAGTACTTC.